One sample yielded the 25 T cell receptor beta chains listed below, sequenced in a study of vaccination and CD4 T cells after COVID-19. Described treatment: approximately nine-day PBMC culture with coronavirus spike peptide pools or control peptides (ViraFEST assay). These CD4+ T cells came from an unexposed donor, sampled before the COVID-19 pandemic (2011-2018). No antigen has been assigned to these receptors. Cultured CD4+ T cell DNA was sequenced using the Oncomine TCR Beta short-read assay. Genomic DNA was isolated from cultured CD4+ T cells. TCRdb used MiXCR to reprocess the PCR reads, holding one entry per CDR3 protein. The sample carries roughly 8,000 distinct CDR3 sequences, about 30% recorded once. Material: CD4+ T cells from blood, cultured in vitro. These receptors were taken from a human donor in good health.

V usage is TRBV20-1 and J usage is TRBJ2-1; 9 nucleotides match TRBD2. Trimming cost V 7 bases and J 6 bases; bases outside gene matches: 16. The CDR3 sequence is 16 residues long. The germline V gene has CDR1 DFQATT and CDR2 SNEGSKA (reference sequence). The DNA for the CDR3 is TGCAGTGTTCCTATACTCTATAGCGGGAGAGGCAATGAGCAGTTCTTC. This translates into CSVPILYSGRGNEQFF.

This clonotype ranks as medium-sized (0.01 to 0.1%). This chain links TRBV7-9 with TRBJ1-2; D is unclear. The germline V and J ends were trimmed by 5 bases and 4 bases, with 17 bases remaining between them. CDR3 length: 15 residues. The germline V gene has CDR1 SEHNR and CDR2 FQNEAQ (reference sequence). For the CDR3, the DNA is TGTGCCAGCAGCAAAAACGTTAGGGAAGTCTATGGCTACACCTTC. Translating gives CASSKNVREVYGYTF.

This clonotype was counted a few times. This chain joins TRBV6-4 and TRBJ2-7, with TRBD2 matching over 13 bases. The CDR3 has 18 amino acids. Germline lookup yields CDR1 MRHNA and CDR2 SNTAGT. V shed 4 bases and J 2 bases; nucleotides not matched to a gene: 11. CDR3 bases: TGTGCCAGCAGTGTTACTAGCGGGAGGGCCACTTTACCCTACGAGCAGTACTTC. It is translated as CASSVTSGRATLPYEQYF.

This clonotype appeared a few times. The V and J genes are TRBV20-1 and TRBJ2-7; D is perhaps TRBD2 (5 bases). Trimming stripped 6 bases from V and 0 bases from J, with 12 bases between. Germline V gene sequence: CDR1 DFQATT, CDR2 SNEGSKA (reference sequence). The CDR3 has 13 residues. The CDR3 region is CSAHTGGSYEQYF. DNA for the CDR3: TGCAGTGCCCATACCGGAGGCTCCTACGAGCAGTACTTC.

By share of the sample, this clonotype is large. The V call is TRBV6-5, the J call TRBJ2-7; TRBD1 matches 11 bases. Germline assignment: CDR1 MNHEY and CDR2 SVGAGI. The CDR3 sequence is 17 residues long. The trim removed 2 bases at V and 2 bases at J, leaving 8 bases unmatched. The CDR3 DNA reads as TGTGCCAGCAGTTACCCGGGACCGGGACAGGGGGCCTACGAGCAGTACTTC. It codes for CASSYPGPGQGAYEQYF.

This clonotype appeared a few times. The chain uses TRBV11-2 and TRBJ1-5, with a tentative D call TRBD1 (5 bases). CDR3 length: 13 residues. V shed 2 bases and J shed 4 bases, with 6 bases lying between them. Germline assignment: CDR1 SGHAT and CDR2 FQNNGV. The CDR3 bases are TGTGCCAGCAGCTTATGGGGGAATCAGCCCCAGCATTTT. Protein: CASSLWGNQPQHF.

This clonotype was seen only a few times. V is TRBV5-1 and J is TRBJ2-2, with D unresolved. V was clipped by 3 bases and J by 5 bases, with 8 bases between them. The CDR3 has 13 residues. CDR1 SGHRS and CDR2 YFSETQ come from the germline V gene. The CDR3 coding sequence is TGCGCCAGCAGCTCGGTCGGGACCGGGGAGCTGTTTTTT. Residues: CASSSVGTGELFF.

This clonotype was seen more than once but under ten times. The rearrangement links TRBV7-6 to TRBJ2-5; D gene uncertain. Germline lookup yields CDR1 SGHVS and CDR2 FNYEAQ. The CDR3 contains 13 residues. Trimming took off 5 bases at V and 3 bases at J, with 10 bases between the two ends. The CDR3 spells CASSLNEEETQYF. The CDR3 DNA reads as TGTGCCAGCAGCCTTAACGAAGAAGAGACCCAGTACTTC.

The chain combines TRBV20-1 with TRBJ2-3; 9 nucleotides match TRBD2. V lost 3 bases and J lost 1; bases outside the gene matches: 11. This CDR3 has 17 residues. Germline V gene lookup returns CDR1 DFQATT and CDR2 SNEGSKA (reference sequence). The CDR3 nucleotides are TGCAGTGCTAGTTGGGCGGGAGGGCCTTCTGGCACAGATACGCAGTATTTT. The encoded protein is CSASWAGGPSGTDTQYF.

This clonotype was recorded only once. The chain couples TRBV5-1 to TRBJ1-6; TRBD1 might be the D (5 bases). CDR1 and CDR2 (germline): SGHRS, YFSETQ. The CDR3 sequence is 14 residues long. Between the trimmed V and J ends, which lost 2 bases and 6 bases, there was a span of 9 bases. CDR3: CASSFQRGNSPLHF. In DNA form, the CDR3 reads TGCGCCAGCAGCTTCCAGAGGGGTAATTCACCCCTCCACTTT.

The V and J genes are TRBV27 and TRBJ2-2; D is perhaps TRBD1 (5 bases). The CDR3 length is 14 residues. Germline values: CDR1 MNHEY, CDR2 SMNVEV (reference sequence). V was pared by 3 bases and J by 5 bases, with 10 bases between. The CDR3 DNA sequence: TGTGCCAGCAGTTTTACAGGTTTGACCGGGGAGCTGTTTTTT. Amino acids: CASSFTGLTGELFF.

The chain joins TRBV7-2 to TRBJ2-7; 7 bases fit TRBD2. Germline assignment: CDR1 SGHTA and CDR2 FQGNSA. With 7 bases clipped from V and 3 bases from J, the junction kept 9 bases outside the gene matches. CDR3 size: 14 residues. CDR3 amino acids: CASILGGTDYEQYF. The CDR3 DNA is TGTGCCAGCATCCTCGGGGGGACTGACTACGAGCAGTACTTC. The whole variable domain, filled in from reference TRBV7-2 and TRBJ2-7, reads GAGVSQSPSNKVTEKGKDVELRCDPISGHTALYWYRQSLGQGLEFLIYFQGNSAPDKSGLPSDRFSAERTGGSVSTLTIQRTQQEDSAVYLCASILGGTDYEQYFGPGTRLTVT.

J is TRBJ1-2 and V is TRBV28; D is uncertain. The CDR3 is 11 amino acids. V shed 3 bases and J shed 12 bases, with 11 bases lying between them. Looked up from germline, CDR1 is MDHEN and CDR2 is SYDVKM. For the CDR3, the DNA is TGTGCCAGCAGTTTTGGGCAGGAGGACACCTTC. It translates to CASSFGQEDTF.

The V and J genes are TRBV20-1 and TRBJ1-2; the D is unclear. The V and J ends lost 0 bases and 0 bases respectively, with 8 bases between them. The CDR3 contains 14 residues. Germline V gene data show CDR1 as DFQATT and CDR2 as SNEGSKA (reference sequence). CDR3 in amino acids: CSARDTTANYGYTF. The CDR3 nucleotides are TGCAGTGCTAGAGATACCACAGCTAACTATGGCTACACCTTC.

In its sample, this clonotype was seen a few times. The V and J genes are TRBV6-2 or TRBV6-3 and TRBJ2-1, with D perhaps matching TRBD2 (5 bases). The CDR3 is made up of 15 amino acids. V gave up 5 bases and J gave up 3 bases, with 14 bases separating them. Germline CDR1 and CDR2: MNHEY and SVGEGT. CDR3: CASSPRARGYNEQFF. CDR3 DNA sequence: TGTGCCAGCAGTCCTCGAGCACGGGGCTACAATGAGCAGTTCTTC.

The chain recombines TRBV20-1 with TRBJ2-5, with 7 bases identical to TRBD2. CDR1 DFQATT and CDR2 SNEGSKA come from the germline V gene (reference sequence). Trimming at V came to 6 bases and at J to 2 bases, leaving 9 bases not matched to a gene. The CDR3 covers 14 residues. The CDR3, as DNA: TGCAGTGCGTCACCGGGGACTAATCAAGAGACCCAGTACTTC. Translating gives CSASPGTNQETQYF.

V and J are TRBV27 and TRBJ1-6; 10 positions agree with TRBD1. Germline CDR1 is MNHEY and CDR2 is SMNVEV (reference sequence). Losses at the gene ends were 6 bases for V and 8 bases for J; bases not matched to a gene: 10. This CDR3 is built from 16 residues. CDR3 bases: TGTGCCAGCAGACTCGGGCCGGGACAGGGGTATTCACCCCTCCACTTT. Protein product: CASRLGPGQGYSPLHF.

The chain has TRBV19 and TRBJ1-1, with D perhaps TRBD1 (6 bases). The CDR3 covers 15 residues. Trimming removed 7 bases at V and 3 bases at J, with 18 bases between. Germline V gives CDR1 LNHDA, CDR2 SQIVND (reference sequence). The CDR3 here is CASTPSDRSYTEAFF. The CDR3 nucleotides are TGTGCCAGTACTCCTTCTGACAGGTCCTACACTGAAGCTTTCTTT.

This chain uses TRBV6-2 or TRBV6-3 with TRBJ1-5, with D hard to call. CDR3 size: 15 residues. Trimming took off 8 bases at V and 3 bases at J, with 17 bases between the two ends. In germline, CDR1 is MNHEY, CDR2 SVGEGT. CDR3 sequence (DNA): TGTGCCAGCTCTGCGGAGCAGAGGGCCAATCAGCCCCAGCATTTT. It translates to CASSAEQRANQPQHF.

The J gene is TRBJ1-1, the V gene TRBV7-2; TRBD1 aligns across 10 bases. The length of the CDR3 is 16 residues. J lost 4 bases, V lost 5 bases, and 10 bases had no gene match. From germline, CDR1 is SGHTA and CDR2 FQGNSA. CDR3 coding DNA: TGTGCCAGCAGCGCCCTGAGGGACAGGGGCTTCACTGAAGCTTTCTTT. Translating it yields CASSALRDRGFTEAFF.

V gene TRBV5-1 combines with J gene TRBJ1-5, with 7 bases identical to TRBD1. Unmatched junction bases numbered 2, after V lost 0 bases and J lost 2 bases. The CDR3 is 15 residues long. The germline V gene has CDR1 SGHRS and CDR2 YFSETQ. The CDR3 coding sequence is TGCGCCAGCAGCTTGGAGGGGGCGGGCAATCAGCCCCAGCATTTT. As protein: CASSLEGAGNQPQHF.

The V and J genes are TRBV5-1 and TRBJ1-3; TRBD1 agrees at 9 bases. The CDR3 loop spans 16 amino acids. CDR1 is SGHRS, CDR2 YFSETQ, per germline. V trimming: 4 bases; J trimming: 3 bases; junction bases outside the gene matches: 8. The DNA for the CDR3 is TGCGCCAGCAGCGACCCGGGACAGGGAAGTGGAAACACCATATATTTT. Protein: CASSDPGQGSGNTIYF.

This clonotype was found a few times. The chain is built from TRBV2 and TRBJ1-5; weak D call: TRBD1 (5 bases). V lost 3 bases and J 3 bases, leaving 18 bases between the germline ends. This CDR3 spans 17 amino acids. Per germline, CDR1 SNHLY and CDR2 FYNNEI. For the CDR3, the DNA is TGTGCCAGCAGTGAGCCCATGGCCAGGGCGGCCAATCAGCCCCAGCATTTT. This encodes CASSEPMARAANQPQHF.

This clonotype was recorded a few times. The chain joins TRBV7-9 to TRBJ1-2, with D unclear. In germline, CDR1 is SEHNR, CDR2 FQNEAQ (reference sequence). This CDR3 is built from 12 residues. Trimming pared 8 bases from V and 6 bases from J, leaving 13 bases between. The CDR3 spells CASADRADGYTF. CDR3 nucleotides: TGTGCCAGCGCCGATCGGGCTGATGGCTACACCTTC. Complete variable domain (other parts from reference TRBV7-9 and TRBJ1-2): DTGVSQNPRHKITKRGQNVTFRCDPISEHNRLYWYRQTLGQGPEFLTYFQNEAQLEKSRLLSDRFSAERPKGSFSTLEIQRTEQGDSAMYLCASADRADGYTFGSGTRLTVV.

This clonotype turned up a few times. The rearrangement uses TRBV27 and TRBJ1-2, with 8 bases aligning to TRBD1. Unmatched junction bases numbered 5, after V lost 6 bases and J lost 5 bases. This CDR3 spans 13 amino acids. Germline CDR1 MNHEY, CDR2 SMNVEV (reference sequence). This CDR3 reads CASRHGQGYGYTF. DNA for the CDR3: TGTGCCAGCAGACACGGACAGGGTTATGGCTACACCTTC.